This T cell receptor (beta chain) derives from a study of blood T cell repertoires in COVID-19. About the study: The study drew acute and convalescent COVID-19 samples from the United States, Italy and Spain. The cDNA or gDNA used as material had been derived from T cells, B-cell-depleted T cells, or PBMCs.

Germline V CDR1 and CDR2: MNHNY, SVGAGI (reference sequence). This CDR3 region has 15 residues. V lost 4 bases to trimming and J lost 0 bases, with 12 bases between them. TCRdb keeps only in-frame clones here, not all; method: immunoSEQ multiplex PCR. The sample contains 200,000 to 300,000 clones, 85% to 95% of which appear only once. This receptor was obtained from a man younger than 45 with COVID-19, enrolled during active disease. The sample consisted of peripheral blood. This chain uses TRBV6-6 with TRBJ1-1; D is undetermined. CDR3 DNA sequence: TGTGCCAGCAGTTTGTCGAGGGTCATGAACACTGAAGCTTTCTTT. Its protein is CASSLSRVMNTEAFF.